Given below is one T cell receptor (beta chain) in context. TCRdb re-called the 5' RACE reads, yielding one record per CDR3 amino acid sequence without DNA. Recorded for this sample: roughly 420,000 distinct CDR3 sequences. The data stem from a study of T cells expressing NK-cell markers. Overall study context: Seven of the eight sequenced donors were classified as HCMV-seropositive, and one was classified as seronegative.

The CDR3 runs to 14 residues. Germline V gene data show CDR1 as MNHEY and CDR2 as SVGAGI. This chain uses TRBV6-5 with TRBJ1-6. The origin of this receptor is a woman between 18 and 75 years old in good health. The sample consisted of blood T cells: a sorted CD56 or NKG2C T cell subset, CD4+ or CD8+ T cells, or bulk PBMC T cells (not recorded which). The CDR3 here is CASSYTAGYSPLHF.